These 24 T cell receptor beta chains share one sample of origin, sequenced in a study of identical twins. Each CDR3 protein is one row after TCRdb ran MiXCR on the 5' RACE reads. This table has 600,000 to 800,000 distinct CDR3 sequences, approximately 21% appearing once. These data are also associated with another study on T cells expressing NK-cell markers.

Specimen: PBMCs. These receptors originate from a woman aged 18 to 35 in good health.

This clonotype was seen only a few times. V is TRBV20-1 and J is TRBJ2-1, with D possibly being TRBD1 (5 bases). Germline CDR1 and CDR2: DFQATT and SNEGSKA (reference sequence). The CDR3 covers 14 residues. Trimming took off 1 base at V and 6 bases at J, with 13 bases between the two ends. CDR3 loop: CSARGQGTVNEQFF. The CDR3 DNA sequence: TGCAGTGCTAGAGGCCAGGGTACCGTCAATGAGCAGTTCTTC.

The rearrangement links TRBV12-3 or TRBV12-4 to TRBJ1-2; weak D call: TRBD1 (5 bases). CDR3 length equals 15 residues. The V end lost 5 bases, the J end lost 2 bases, and 15 bases lay between the germline ends. CDR3 residues: CASSQRDFGNYGYTF. CDR3 nucleotides: TGTGCCAGCAGTCAAAGGGACTTTGGAAACTATGGCTACACCTTC.

The chain joins TRBV9 to TRBJ2-3; 7 bases are a match to TRBD1. The V gene's germline CDR1 is SGDLS and CDR2 YYNGEE. CDR3 length equals 15 residues. Losses at the gene ends were 0 bases for V and 4 bases for J; bases not matched to a gene: 5. The CDR3 sequence is CASSVDRGRADTQYF. The CDR3, as DNA: TGTGCCAGCAGCGTAGACAGGGGTCGGGCAGATACGCAGTATTTT.

The V and J genes are TRBV12-2 and TRBJ1-5. TRBV12-2 is a pseudogene. This CDR3 comprises 15 residues. CDR3 region: CASRLGGYSNQPQHF. The CDR3 DNA reads TGTGCAAGTCGCTTGGGAGGGTATAGCAATCAGCCCCAGCATTTT.

In its sample, this clonotype was seen a few times. The chain has TRBV12-3 or TRBV12-4 and TRBJ1-2; D remains unclear. The CDR3 loop spans 14 amino acids. Trimming removed 7 bases from V and 7 bases from J, with 19 bases in between. CDR3 nucleotides: TGTGCCAGCAACCCTTTTACAGTGCTGGGTGGCTACACCTTC. Its translation is CASNPFTVLGGYTF.

A few counts support this clonotype. The genes are TRBV7-2 and TRBJ1-2; 7 positions agree with TRBD1. The CDR3 contains 13 residues. V shed 5 bases and J 6 bases; nucleotides not matched to a gene: 6. Germline V gene sequence: CDR1 SGHTA, CDR2 FQGNSA. The CDR3 bases are TGTGCCAGCAGCCCTGACAGGGATAATGGCTACACCTTC. This sequence encodes CASSPDRDNGYTF. The variable domain in full, with the rest retrieved from reference TRBV7-2 and TRBJ1-2, is GAGVSQSPSNKVTEKGKDVELRCDPISGHTALYWYRQSLGQGLEFLIYFQGNSAPDKSGLPSDRFSAERTGGSVSTLTIQRTQQEDSAVYLCASSPDRDNGYTFGSGTRLTVV.

The table lists this clonotype with a few counts. V usage is TRBV18 and J usage is TRBJ2-1; TRBD2 aligns across 8 bases. There are 17 residues in the CDR3. Trimming at V came to 2 bases and at J to 6 bases, leaving 12 bases not matched to a gene. From germline, CDR1 is KGHSH and CDR2 LQKENI. As DNA, the CDR3 is TGTGCCAGCTCACCATACGGCGGGGGGTCAACTGCCAATGAGCAGTTCTTC. Amino acids: CASSPYGGGSTANEQFF.

This clonotype was found many times. The chain uses TRBV27 and TRBJ1-5; D not resolved. The length of the CDR3 is 15 residues. CDR1 is MNHEY and CDR2 is SMNVEV in the germline V gene (reference sequence). V lost 6 bases to trimming and J lost 4 bases, with 16 bases between them. The CDR3 bases are TGTGCCAGCAGCATTAAACCATTTGGGAATCAGCCCCAGCATTTT. Translation gives CASSIKPFGNQPQHF.

This chain links TRBV12-3 or TRBV12-4 with TRBJ2-3; no clear D gene. The CDR3 contains 14 residues. Trimming left V 3 bases short and J 2 bases short, with 9 bases between. The CDR3 loop reads CASSFDPYTDTQYF. Written as DNA, the CDR3 is TGTGCCAGCAGTTTCGACCCTTACACAGATACGCAGTATTTT.

This clonotype was observed a few times. The rearrangement joins TRBV7-9 to TRBJ2-3; D is unclear. Germline V gene lookup returns CDR1 SEHNR and CDR2 FQNEAQ (reference sequence). The CDR3 is 16 amino acids. The V gene lost 5 bases and the J gene lost 0 bases, with 15 bases spanning the gap. Here the CDR3 reads CASSGATDRSTDTQYF. The CDR3 DNA reads TGTGCCAGCAGCGGTGCAACAGACCGTAGCACAGATACGCAGTATTTT.

This rearrangement joins TRBV29-1 to TRBJ1-2; D gene unclear. Germline V lookup: CDR1 SQVTM, CDR2 ANQGSEA. Trimming cost V 0 bases and J 4 bases, with 12 bases left between them. The CDR3 runs 14 residues. The CDR3 reads CSVEELSMIYGYTF. Written as DNA, the CDR3 is TGCAGCGTTGAAGAATTGTCCATGATCTATGGCTACACCTTC. The variable domain in full, with the rest retrieved from reference TRBV29-1 and TRBJ1-2, is SAVISQKPSRDICQRGTSLTIQCQVDSQVTMMFWYRQQPGQSLTLIATANQGSEATYESGFVIDKFPISRPNLTFSTLTVSNMSPEDSSIYLCSVEELSMIYGYTFGSGTRLTVV.

The chain employs TRBV20-1 and TRBJ2-5; D may be TRBD1 (5 bases). CDR3 length equals 13 residues. Germline V gene lookup returns CDR1 DFQATT and CDR2 SNEGSKA (reference sequence). The V end lost 5 bases, the J end lost 1 base, and 11 bases lay between the germline ends. CDR3 coding DNA: TGCAGTGCTTCCTTCACAGGCCAAGAGACCCAGTACTTC. This encodes CSASFTGQETQYF.

This chain uses TRBV11-2 with TRBJ2-2; D tentatively reads TRBD1 or TRBD2 (5 bases each). V was shortened by 5 bases and J by 2 bases, with 21 bases between the two germline ends. The CDR3 has 18 amino acids. Germline V lookup: CDR1 SGHAT, CDR2 FQNNGV. CDR3 bases: TGTGCCAGCAGCCACTGGCCGGTTCGAGGGGATAACACCGGGGAGCTGTTTTTT. Protein: CASSHWPVRGDNTGELFF.

There are a few counts of this clonotype. A much larger clone sits a single nucleotide away, making a read error possible. The rearrangement uses TRBV6-2 or TRBV6-3 and TRBJ2-1; D is possibly TRBD2 (6 bases). The CDR3 length is 12 residues. Germline assignment: CDR1 MNHEY and CDR2 SVGEGT. Trimming removed 1 base from V and 8 bases from J, with 6 bases in between. The CDR3 spells CASSYWGDEQFF. CDR3 coding DNA: TGTGCCAGCAGTTACTGGGGGGATGAGCAGTTCTTC.

This clonotype was counted at least ten times. The rearrangement links TRBV7-6 to TRBJ1-6; perhaps TRBD1 as D (5 bases). V was cut by 3 bases and J by 9 bases, with 18 bases left in between. This CDR3 has 16 amino acids. In germline, CDR1 is SGHVS, CDR2 FNYEAQ. The CDR3 region is CASSFSPTGGSSPLHF. As DNA, the CDR3 is TGTGCCAGCAGCTTTAGCCCTACGGGGGGTAGTTCACCCCTCCACTTT.

The V gene is TRBV12-3 or TRBV12-4, the J gene TRBJ2-7, with a possible D match to TRBD2 (6 bases). The V gene lost 8 bases and the J gene lost 0 bases, with 14 bases spanning the gap. This CDR3 comprises 14 residues. This CDR3 is CASCRSGSSYEQYF. In DNA, the CDR3 is TGTGCCAGCTGCCGTAGCGGTAGCTCCTACGAGCAGTACTTC.

The chain is built from TRBV24-1 and TRBJ2-7, with a possible D match to TRBD1 (5 bases). V shed 4 bases and J shed 2 bases, with 14 bases lying between them. Germline loops: CDR1 KGHDR, CDR2 SFDVKD. The CDR3 covers 15 residues. In DNA form, the CDR3 reads TGTGCCACCAGTGAGGTTGGACACACACCCTACGAGCAGTACTTC. Protein product: CATSEVGHTPYEQYF.

This clonotype showed up just a few times. The rearrangement links TRBV20-1 to TRBJ2-7; TRBD1 matches 7 bases. Losses at the gene ends were 4 bases for V and 3 bases for J; bases not matched to a gene: 15. CDR1 DFQATT and CDR2 SNEGSKA come from the germline V gene (reference sequence). This CDR3 is 16 amino acids long. In DNA, the CDR3 is TGCAGTGCTAACAACCAGGGGGTTAAGAGACTCTACGAGCAGTACTTC. Its translation: CSANNQGVKRLYEQYF.

The genes are TRBV20-1 and TRBJ1-1; D gene uncertain. The V end lost 8 bases, the J end lost 1 base, and 8 bases lay between the germline ends. Germline values: CDR1 DFQATT, CDR2 SNEGSKA (reference sequence). The CDR3 length is 11 residues. The CDR3, as DNA: TGCAGTACCATTGGGAACACTGAAGCTTTCTTT. Protein product: CSTIGNTEAFF.

V gene TRBV5-1 combines with J gene TRBJ2-5; D unclear. CDR1 and CDR2 (germline): SGHRS, YFSETQ. This CDR3 contains 11 residues. Trimming shortened V by 1 base and J by 12 bases, and 10 bases separated the two germline ends. The CDR3 nucleotides are TGCGCCAGCAGCTTGTTCGCTAGGGAGTACTTC. It yields the protein CASSLFAREYF.

This clonotype was recorded many times. This rearrangement joins TRBV5-1 to TRBJ2-7; the D is unclear. Trimming pared 0 bases from V and 6 bases from J, leaving 7 bases between. This CDR3 has 12 residues. Per germline, CDR1 SGHRS and CDR2 YFSETQ. In nucleotides, the CDR3 is TGCGCCAGCAGCTTGGACATTCTCGAGCAGTACTTC. Residues: CASSLDILEQYF.

The rearrangement uses TRBV4-1 and TRBJ2-4, with TRBD1 matching over 8 bases. Trimming removed 1 base from V and 0 bases from J; junction bases left unmatched: 5. Germline CDR1 reads MGHRA; CDR2 reads YSYEKL. The CDR3 contains 17 residues. The CDR3 spells CASSQAGQGLAKNIQYF. The DNA of the CDR3 is TGCGCCAGCAGCCAAGCCGGACAGGGACTAGCCAAAAACATTCAGTACTTC.

The chain links TRBV20-1 to TRBJ2-3, with 11 bases identical to TRBD2. J was trimmed by 6 bases and V by 3 bases; bases with no gene match: 8. This CDR3 has 15 amino acids. Germline V gene lookup returns CDR1 DFQATT and CDR2 SNEGSKA (reference sequence). In DNA, the CDR3 is TGCAGTGCTAGGAAGGGACTAGCGGCAGCTGATACGCAGTATTTT. It yields the protein CSARKGLAAADTQYF.

This clonotype was observed a few times. The chain has TRBV29-1 and TRBJ2-3; 12 bases line up with TRBD1. Trimming removed 4 bases from V and 6 bases from J; junction bases left unmatched: 8. This CDR3 contains 15 residues. The germline V gene encodes CDR1 SQVTM and CDR2 ANQGSEA. CDR3 residues: CSVVGTGGRWDTQYF. The CDR3 coding sequence is TGCAGCGTTGTAGGGACAGGGGGCCGGTGGGATACGCAGTATTTT.